This T cell receptor beta chain was recorded in a study of regulatory and conventional T cells in RAG deficiency. The study's findings and limits: RAG-deficient patients showed markedly lower Shannon entropy and higher Simpson indices than control T-cell subsets. In Omenn syndrome, Treg and Tconv repertoires overlapped >90%.

The assay was immunoSEQ multiplex PCR, and TCRdb's table has in-frame clones only and misses some. The data contain more than 40,000 clones, 80% to 90% of them singletons. V lost 1 base and J 1 base, leaving 4 bases between the germline ends. In germline, CDR1 is SGHVS, CDR2 FNYEAQ. This CDR3 spans 13 amino acids. Comment on this clone: The antigen remains unidentified.

Genomic DNA came from blood conventional CD4+ T cells gated CD25-low CD127-high. These data were also filed under a second study, of regulatory T cells. From that second work: The PCR used 52 TRBV and 13 TRBJ primers.

The chain is built from TRBV7-6 and TRBJ1-1; D is ambiguous. Material for sequencing was CD4+ effector T cells sorted from blood. This TCR derives from a human donor in good health. CDR3 in amino acids: CASSLGRNTEAFF. CDR3 nucleotide sequence: TGTGCCAGCAGCTTAGGGCGGAACACTGAAGCTTTCTTT.